This TCR beta chain was identified during a study of T-cell reconstitution after alpha-beta-depleted transplantation in children. Study-level results: Surviving recipient T cells and thymic progenitors accounted for the high day-60 TCRbeta diversity observed in some patients.

There are many counts of this clonotype. Its antigen is not known. Germline assignment: CDR1 DFQATT and CDR2 SNEGSKA (reference sequence). The germline V and J ends were trimmed by 2 bases and 6 bases, with 8 bases remaining between them. The CDR3 sequence is 11 residues long. The authors prepared the TCRbeta library with unique molecular identifiers. MiXCR, applied by TCRdb to the PCR reads, yields one record per CDR3 protein. The sample shows more than 200,000 distinct CDR3 sequences, about 25% of them seen only once. Sequencing was performed on PBMCs, taken before TCRalphabeta/CD19-depleted stem cell transplant. This sequence joins TRBV20-1 and TRBJ2-7, with no clear D. The TCR comes from a girl aged 2-10 years with Fanconi anemia, due to receive a stem cell transplant. The CDR3 DNA sequence: TGCAGTGCTAGATTAGTAATCGAGCAGTACTTC. Translation gives CSARLVIEQYF.